What follows describes a single T cell receptor (beta chain). The data derive from a study of blood T cell repertoires in COVID-19. V was trimmed by 1 base and J by 4 bases, leaving 10 bases between them. The CDR3 has 14 amino acids. CDR1 is LGHNA and CDR2 is YSLEER in the germline V gene. The method was immunoSEQ multiplex PCR; TCRdb's version includes in-frame clones alone and lacks a portion of them. The sample shows about 74,000 clones, roughly 84% of them seen only once. The source of this sequence is a man at least 80 years old with acute or convalescent COVID-19. The V call is TRBV4-3, the J call TRBJ1-1; D unclear. The sample taken for sequencing was peripheral blood. CDR3 sequence reads: CASSQAGGVTEAFF. CDR3 coding DNA: TGCGCCAGCAGCCAAGCGGGCGGGGTCACTGAAGCTTTCTTT.